Following are 10 T cell receptor beta chains from one sample sequenced in a study of blood T cell repertoires in COVID-19. The table came from immunoSEQ multiplex PCR; TCRdb's copy has only in-frame clones and leaves some out. The sample consists of about 120,000 clones, 81% of them appearing once. The sequencing sample was made of peripheral blood. The receptors come from a woman in her 50s with acute or convalescent COVID-19.

This chain connects TRBV23-1 to TRBJ2-1, with D possibly being TRBD2 (5 bases). TRBV23-1 is known as an ORF, though its function is uncertain. CDR3 length equals 14 residues. With 8 bases removed from V and 10 bases from J, the gap between germline ends came to 21 bases. CDR3 nucleotide sequence: TGCGCCAGCGGGCCGGGATTTCCGGAAAGGGAGCAGTTCTTC. Protein sequence: CASGPGFPEREQFF.

DNA for the CDR3: TGCGCCAGCAGACCTACTAGCGGGAGATACAATGAGCAGTTCTTC. This encodes CASRPTSGRYNEQFF. The rearrangement links TRBV5-1 to TRBJ2-1; the match to TRBD2 covers 11 bases. This CDR3 region has 15 residues. CDR1 and CDR2 from the germline V gene are SGHRS and YFSETQ. V dropped 5 bases and J dropped 4; count of bases not matched to a gene: 5.

This chain connects TRBV11-1 to TRBJ1-1, with unresolved D. The CDR3 totals 15 residues. In germline, CDR1 is SGHAT, CDR2 FQDESV (reference sequence). The ends were cut back, 1 base at V and 1 base at J, with 10 bases in the middle. DNA of the CDR3: TGTGCCAGCAGCTTAGAATCGGGAAGGAACACTGAAGCTTTCTTT. Protein product: CASSLESGRNTEAFF.

The chain's CDR3 is CASSLSTVNKNIQYF. The CDR3 nucleotides are TGTGCCAGCAGTTTATCGACAGTAAACAAAAACATTCAGTACTTC. The chain links TRBV5-8 to TRBJ2-4, with D possibly being TRBD1 (5 bases). Trimming cost V 5 bases and J 3 bases, with 15 bases left between them. Germline V lookup: CDR1 SGHTS, CDR2 YDEGEE. The CDR3 sequence is 15 residues long.

The CDR3 sequence is CASSPNQGGTEAFF. In DNA form, the CDR3 reads TGTGCCAGCTCACCAAATCAGGGAGGCACTGAAGCTTTCTTT. The V and J genes are TRBV18 and TRBJ1-1; perhaps TRBD1 as D (5 bases). V was trimmed by 2 bases and J by 4 bases, leaving 11 bases between them. Germline loops: CDR1 KGHSH, CDR2 LQKENI. The CDR3 loop spans 14 amino acids.

The chain recombines TRBV5-4 with TRBJ2-5, with 8 nucleotides matching TRBD1. Losses at the gene ends were 2 bases for V and 4 bases for J; bases not matched to a gene: 1. Germline CDR1 and CDR2: SGHNT and YYREEE (reference sequence). This CDR3 has 13 residues. The CDR3 DNA reads as TGTGCCAGCAGCTTCGGACAGGGAGAGACCCAGTACTTC. It codes for CASSFGQGETQYF.

The rearrangement links TRBV7-8 to TRBJ2-7; D might be TRBD2 (5 bases). In germline, CDR1 is SGHVS, CDR2 FQNEAQ. CDR3 length: 15 residues. The V and J ends lost 2 bases and 4 bases respectively, with 15 bases between them. The CDR3, as DNA: TGTGCCAGCAGCTTACTAGCCCCAAGAGCGTACGAGCAGTACTTC. Protein product: CASSLLAPRAYEQYF.

The V call is TRBV7-6, the J call TRBJ2-3, with 13 bases that match TRBD2. The CDR3 length is 20 residues. The junction had 15 bases not matched to a gene; V was cut back by 6 bases and J by 0 bases. Germline lookup yields CDR1 SGHVS and CDR2 FNYEAQ. DNA of the CDR3: TGTGCCAGCAGTTTAACAACTGGGACTAGCGGGATTTATAGCACAGATACGCAGTATTTT. This encodes CASSLTTGTSGIYSTDTQYF.

The chain carries TRBV9 and TRBJ2-2, with D possibly matching TRBD1 (5 bases). From germline, CDR1 is SGDLS and CDR2 YYNGEE. There are 16 residues in the CDR3. V lost 1 base and J lost 7, with 17 bases in between. The CDR3 reads CASSVRQQGTGGELFF. DNA for the CDR3: TGTGCCAGCAGCGTAAGGCAGCAGGGAACGGGCGGGGAGCTGTTTTTT.

V usage is TRBV10-3 and J usage is TRBJ2-6; D is possibly TRBD2 (5 bases). V lost 10 bases and J 2 bases, leaving 15 bases between the germline ends. CDR1 and CDR2 from the germline V gene are ENHRY and SYGVKD. This CDR3 has 15 residues. Written as DNA, the CDR3 is TGTGCCACCACAAAGGGAGAAACTGGGGCCAACGTCCTGACTTTC. Its translation: CATTKGETGANVLTF.